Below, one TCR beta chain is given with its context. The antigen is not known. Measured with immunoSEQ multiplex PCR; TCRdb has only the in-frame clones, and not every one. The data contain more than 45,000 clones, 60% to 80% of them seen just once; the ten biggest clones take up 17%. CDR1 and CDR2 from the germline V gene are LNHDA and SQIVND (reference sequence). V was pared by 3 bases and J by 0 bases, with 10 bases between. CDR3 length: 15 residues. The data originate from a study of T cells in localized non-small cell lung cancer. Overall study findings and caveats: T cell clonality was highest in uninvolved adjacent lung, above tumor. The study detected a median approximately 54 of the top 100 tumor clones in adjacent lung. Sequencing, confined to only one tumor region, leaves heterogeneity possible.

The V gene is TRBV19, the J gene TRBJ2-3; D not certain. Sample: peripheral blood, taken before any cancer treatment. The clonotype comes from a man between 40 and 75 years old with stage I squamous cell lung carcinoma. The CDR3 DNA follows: TGTGCCAGTAGTATTGGCGGATATAGCACAGATACGCAGTATTTT. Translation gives CASSIGGYSTDTQYF.